What follows describes a single T cell receptor beta chain. Its cognate antigen is unknown. This sample is drawn from a study of synovial regulatory T cells in juvenile arthritis. The germline gives CDR1 SGHRS, CDR2 YFSETQ. The CDR3 loop spans 14 amino acids. Only the protein sequence is given. The protocol was immunoSEQ multiplex PCR, while the TCRdb copy is restricted to in-frame clones and leaves out a portion. The sample's table shows around 8,000 clones. Study-wide results and limits: iaTreg cells shared more CDR3 sequences with synovial Tregs than other blood Tregs did. Inflammation-associated Treg cells in blood had less TCR diversity than the remaining blood Treg cells.

The genes are TRBV5-1 and TRBJ2-3; TCRdb reports TRBD1, a call that lacks DNA to check it against. The TCR comes from a donor younger than 30 with juvenile idiopathic arthritis. The source material was Treg cells from blood. The subset was: remaining (HLA-DR-negative) circulating blood Treg cells. CDR3: CASSPRDRIGTQYF.